This TCR beta chain was profiled in a study of blood T cell repertoires in COVID-19. Trimming shortened V by 0 bases and J by 5 bases, and 10 bases separated the two germline ends. CDR1 and CDR2 (germline): MNHEY, SMNVEV (reference sequence). CDR3 length: 14 residues. In the original workflow: It was from reference gene primer amplification that nucleated cell counts were estimated. Data came from immunoSEQ multiplex PCR; TCRdb stores just in-frame clones and leaves some out. V and J calls plus clone size are reproduced from that table; the DNA served to infer D and trimming. The table has 120,000 to 150,000 clones, 70% to 90% seen once.

The material sequenced was peripheral blood. V usage is TRBV27 and J usage is TRBJ1-1, with TRBD1 as a possible D gene (6 bases). The receptor's source is a woman in her 40s with active or convalescent COVID-19. Written as DNA, the CDR3 is TGTGCCAGCAGTTTATCGGGGGCGTGGACTGAAGCTTTCTTT. This codes for CASSLSGAWTEAFF.